This is a list of T cell receptor beta chains from one sample in a study of blood T cell repertoires in COVID-19. Only in-frame clones appear in the TCRdb table, and some are missing; sequencing was by immunoSEQ multiplex PCR. This sample has about 150,000 clones; more than 75% occur once, and the top ten carry less than 4.5%. Sequencing was done on a sample of peripheral blood. All receptors come from a man aged 55-75 years with acute or convalescent COVID-19. The CDR3 runs from the conserved cysteine through the conserved F or W. A D gene is named only where the DNA matches it firmly. Expanded clones are given a class, and other clones once, few, many or no size at all.

clone size,J gene,D gene,V gene,CDR3 protein,CDR3 DNA
NA,TRBJ1-6,NA,TRBV15,CATSASRSPLHF,TGTGCCACCAGCGCTTCTAGGTCACCCCTCCACTTT
NA,TRBJ2-2,NA,TRBV6-5,CASTRWQNTGELFF,TGTGCCAGCACTCGATGGCAAAACACCGGGGAGCTGTTTTTT
NA,TRBJ2-7,TRBD2,TRBV6-6,CASSRKTSGSYEQYF,TGTGCCAGCAGTAGGAAGACTAGCGGGTCTTACGAGCAGTACTTC
NA,TRBJ1-1,NA,TRBV5-6,CASSSTTMGAGTEAFF,TGTGCCAGCAGCTCCACCACGATGGGGGCCGGCACTGAAGCTTTCTTT
NA,TRBJ1-4,NA,TRBV11-2,CASSLGGYLATNEKLFF,TGTGCCAGCAGCTTAGGAGGTTACCTTGCAACTAATGAAAAACTGTTTTTT
few,TRBJ2-1,NA,TRBV3-1/TRBV3-2,CASSQEGSSYNEQFF,TGTGCCAGCAGCCAAGAGGGGAGCTCCTACAATGAGCAGTTCTTC
NA,TRBJ2-7,NA,TRBV30,CAWSIDYEQYF,TGTGCCTGGAGTATAGACTACGAGCAGTACTTC
NA,TRBJ2-6,NA,TRBV27,CASSFTPPGANVLTF,TGTGCCAGCAGTTTTACACCCCCCGGGGCCAACGTCCTGACTTTC
few,TRBJ2-3,TRBD2,TRBV15,CATRATSGSSDTQYF,TGTGCCACCAGGGCGACTAGCGGGAGTTCAGATACGCAGTATTTT
NA,TRBJ2-1,NA,TRBV5-5,CASSGRGGAGSYNEQFF,TGTGCCAGCAGCGGTAGGGGGGGCGCGGGCTCCTACAATGAGCAGTTCTTC
NA,TRBJ2-7,NA,TRBV6-2/TRBV6-3,CASSYSSRSYEQYF,TGTGCCAGCAGTTACTCGAGCCGCTCCTACGAGCAGTACTTC
few,TRBJ2-1,NA,TRBV5-4,CASSSASTAYNEQFF,TGTGCCAGCAGCTCCGCGTCCACCGCCTACAATGAGCAGTTCTTC
NA,TRBJ2-7,TRBD2,TRBV5-6,CASIGRGRSSYEQYF,TGTGCCAGCATCGGGAGGGGCCGGAGCTCCTACGAGCAGTACTTC
NA,TRBJ2-3,NA,TRBV3-1/TRBV3-2,CASSYQTRQADTQYF,TGTGCCAGCAGCTACCAGACAAGGCAGGCAGATACGCAGTATTTT
once,TRBJ2-3,NA,TRBV5-1,CASSSIPSTDTQYF,TGCGCCAGCAGCTCTATCCCCAGCACAGATACGCAGTATTTT
NA,TRBJ2-5,NA,TRBV27,CASRSPSYF,TGTGCCAGCAGATCTCCCTCCTACTTC
NA,TRBJ1-6,TRBD1,TRBV5-1,CASMSDRGGSPLHF,TGCGCCAGCATGAGTGACAGGGGCGGGTCACCCCTCCACTTT
NA,TRBJ1-3,NA,TRBV30,CAWSWSSGNTIYF,TGTGCCTGGAGTTGGAGCTCTGGAAACACCATATATTTT
NA,TRBJ2-7,NA,TRBV29-1,CSVGGLSSGEQYF,TGCAGCGTCGGGGGGCTTTCCTCGGGCGAGCAGTACTTC
NA,TRBJ1-5,NA,TRBV19,CASSIGTVPSNQPQHF,TGTGCCAGTAGTATAGGTACGGTTCCCAGCAATCAGCCCCAGCATTTT
NA,TRBJ1-6,NA,TRBV28,CASSSYLWGRNSPLHF,TGTGCCAGCAGTTCTTATCTTTGGGGCCGAAATTCACCCCTCCACTTT
NA,TRBJ2-2,NA,TRBV18,CASSMAQKSGELFF,TGTGCCAGCTCAATGGCCCAGAAGTCCGGGGAGCTGTTTTTT
NA,TRBJ1-2,NA,TRBV6-1,CASSEGAALRGYTF,TGTGCCAGCAGTGAGGGGGCGGCCCTTCGGGGCTACACCTTC
NA,TRBJ1-3,TRBD1,TRBV13,CASSARQGGGNTIYF,TGTGCCAGCAGCGCACGACAGGGAGGCGGAAACACCATATATTTT
NA,TRBJ1-1,NA,TRBV20-1,CSASQGTEAFF,TGCAGTGCTAGTCAGGGCACTGAAGCTTTCTTT
NA,TRBJ2-5,NA,TRBV7-2,CASSPLGERQETQYF,TGTGCCAGCAGCCCCCTCGGGGAGCGGCAGGAGACCCAGTACTTC
many,TRBJ2-1,TRBD2,TRBV7-6,CASSRLAADGDEQFF,TGTGCCAGCAGCCGACTAGCGGCCGACGGGGATGAGCAGTTCTTC
NA,TRBJ2-7,NA,TRBV30,CAWRKGSSYEQYF,TGTGCCTGGAGGAAAGGGAGCTCCTACGAGCAGTACTTC
few,TRBJ1-1,NA,TRBV11-1,CASRTGKNTEAFF,TGTGCCAGCAGAACCGGGAAGAACACTGAAGCTTTCTTT
NA,TRBJ2-7,TRBD1,TRBV7-2,CASSLAGQGYEQYF,TGTGCCAGCAGCTTAGCGGGACAGGGGTACGAGCAGTACTTC
few,TRBJ1-1,NA,TRBV6-5,CASSYQGITEAFF,TGTGCCAGCAGTTACCAGGGTATAACTGAAGCTTTCTTT
NA,TRBJ2-1,NA,TRBV7-9,CASSLVSWGAPYNEQFF,TGTGCCAGCAGCTTAGTCTCATGGGGAGCTCCATACAATGAGCAGTTCTTC
NA,TRBJ2-7,NA,TRBV14,CASSQEQAPYEQYF,TGTGCCAGCAGCCAAGAACAGGCCCCCTACGAGCAGTACTTC
NA,TRBJ2-3,TRBD2,TRBV2,CASPSTSGGDTQYF,TGTGCCAGCCCATCGACTAGCGGGGGGGATACGCAGTATTTT
NA,TRBJ1-1,TRBD1,TRBV28,CASPSGTGGVNTEAFF,TGTGCCAGCCCTTCCGGGACAGGGGGAGTGAACACTGAAGCTTTCTTT
NA,TRBJ2-5,TRBD1,TRBV7-8,CASSLRQGAGETQYF,TGTGCCAGCAGCTTAAGGCAGGGGGCAGGGGAGACCCAGTACTTC
NA,TRBJ2-1,TRBD2,TRBV19,CASRNIAGASYNEQFF,TGTGCCAGTAGAAACATAGCGGGGGCCTCCTACAATGAGCAGTTCTTC
NA,TRBJ2-1,TRBD2,TRBV5-8,CASRQRGSSYNEQFF,TGTGCCAGCAGGCAGCGGGGGAGCTCCTACAATGAGCAGTTCTTC
NA,TRBJ1-4,TRBD1,TRBV5-1,CASSSGTGGSEKLFF,TGCGCCAGCAGCTCAGGGACAGGGGGCTCGGAAAAACTGTTTTTT
few,TRBJ1-3,NA,TRBV18,CASQRTVIGSGNTIYF,TGTGCCAGCCAAAGGACAGTAATTGGCTCTGGAAACACCATATATTTT
few,TRBJ1-3,TRBD1,TRBV11-2,CASSLSSRGQDTIYF,TGTGCCAGCAGCTTGTCGTCCAGGGGGCAAGACACCATATATTTT
few,TRBJ2-7,NA,TRBV28,CASSFSGNPYEQYF,TGTGCCAGCAGTTTTTCAGGGAATCCCTACGAGCAGTACTTC
NA,TRBJ2-2,TRBD2,TRBV6-6,CASTELGTRSGGELFF,TGTGCCAGCACCGAACTAGGGACTAGGTCTGGTGGGGAGCTGTTTTTT
NA,TRBJ2-1,TRBD1,TRBV3-1/TRBV3-2,CASSQGIGGYEQFF,TGTGCCAGCAGCCAAGGTATAGGGGGCTATGAGCAGTTCTTC
once,TRBJ2-7,TRBD2,TRBV27,CASSYRLAGRYEQYF,TGTGCCAGCAGCTACCGACTAGCGGGGCGCTACGAGCAGTACTTC
NA,TRBJ1-1,TRBD1,TRBV18,CASSQQRTGTGGVTEAFF,TGTGCCAGCTCTCAGCAGCGAACCGGGACAGGGGGCGTTACTGAAGCTTTCTTT
many,TRBJ1-1,TRBD1,TRBV6-5,CASSCSGTGCTEAFF,TGTGCCAGCAGTTGCTCCGGGACAGGGTGCACTGAAGCTTTCTTT
NA,TRBJ2-3,TRBD2,TRBV7-8,CASSSGTSGRASEDTQYF,TGTGCCAGCAGCTCCGGGACTAGCGGGAGGGCATCGGAAGATACGCAGTATTTT
NA,TRBJ2-2,NA,TRBV5-1,CASSLGTDVGELFF,TGCGCCAGCAGCCTGGGGACTGATGTAGGGGAGCTGTTTTTT
NA,TRBJ1-4,NA,TRBV5-1,CASSMDSANEKLFF,TGCGCCAGCAGTATGGACAGTGCCAATGAAAAACTGTTTTTT
NA,TRBJ1-2,TRBD1,TRBV5-1,CASSPDPTGANYGYTF,TGCGCCAGCAGCCCCGACCCTACAGGGGCCAACTATGGCTACACCTTC
NA,TRBJ2-1,NA,TRBV18,CASSPPNQGYRNNEQFF,TGTGCCAGCTCACCGCCAAACCAGGGTTACAGAAACAATGAGCAGTTCTTC
NA,TRBJ2-5,NA,TRBV4-1,CASSQPLRGPGRETQYF,TGCGCCAGCAGCCAACCCCTCAGGGGACCGGGAAGGGAGACCCAGTACTTC
NA,TRBJ1-1,TRBD1,TRBV30,CAWREGTGNTEAFF,TGTGCCTGGAGAGAAGGGACAGGAAACACTGAAGCTTTCTTT
NA,TRBJ2-1,NA,TRBV9,CASSVRQGRVNEQFF,TGTGCCAGCAGCGTACGGCAGGGGAGGGTCAATGAGCAGTTCTTC
NA,TRBJ2-7,TRBD2,TRBV24-1,CATRRRGGSSYEQYF,TGTGCCACCAGGAGACGCGGCGGGAGCTCCTACGAGCAGTACTTC
NA,TRBJ2-7,TRBD1,TRBV30,CAWSRTGEGGYEQYF,TGTGCCTGGAGCCGGACAGGGGAGGGGGGCTACGAGCAGTACTTC
NA,TRBJ2-7,TRBD1,TRBV6-4,CASRSRDRGEGSYEQYF,TGTGCCAGCAGGAGCCGGGACAGGGGGGAAGGCTCCTACGAGCAGTACTTC
NA,TRBJ2-5,NA,TRBV15,CATSTTEEGAETQYF,TGTGCCACCAGCACAACCGAGGAGGGGGCAGAGACCCAGTACTTC